The rows below give T cell receptor beta chains drawn from one sample of a study of blood T cell repertoires in COVID-19. Measured with immunoSEQ multiplex PCR; TCRdb has only the in-frame clones, and not every one. The sample lists fewer than 350,000 clones, roughly 93% occurring once. The sequencing sample was made of PBMCs or T cells enriched from blood (not recorded which). These receptors all come from a middle-aged woman with acute COVID-19. The CDR3 runs from the conserved cysteine through the conserved F or W. The D gene is left open where the match is weak. Some rows have no size entry. The others give once, few or many, or a class for an expanded clone.

NA TRBV10-3 TRBD2 CAISDPGLAGGGELFF
NA TRBV30 NA CAWSIQVNYEQYF
NA TRBV24-1 TRBD1 CATSLTGSTGELFF
NA TRBV9 TRBD2 CASSPRTSGRPDTQYF
NA TRBV6-2/TRBV6-3 NA CASSYFAGQPQHF
NA TRBV7-9 TRBD1 CASFRDRGRKGPFGYTF
NA TRBV4-2 TRBD2 CASSQEPSGSLPYEQYF
NA TRBV5-6 TRBD1 CASSPGQGRVQGGYTF
NA TRBV7-3 NA CASSLSPLSTDTQYF
NA TRBV24-1 NA CATRPGHNTGELFF
once TRBV5-5 TRBD1 CASSLGTGSYNEQFF
NA TRBV27 NA CASTHWGLNEKLFF
NA TRBV11-3 TRBD2 CASSPGLAGVGGTDTQYF
once TRBV7-9 NA CASGRTALDTEAFF
NA TRBV19 NA CASSTSGGRTNEKLFF
NA TRBV7-3 TRBD1 CASSSDRANEQFF
once TRBV5-6 TRBD1 CASSLGRGRAVQPQHF
NA TRBV27 TRBD1 CARPPGQGPYEQYF
NA TRBV6-6 NA CASSLFNQPQHF
NA TRBV24-1 NA CATSDLGHFATYEQYF
NA TRBV28 NA CASRGFGTLGYTF
NA TRBV3-1/TRBV3-2 NA CASSQWASWETQYF
NA TRBV3-1/TRBV3-2 TRBD1 CASTHQGVVTEAFF
NA TRBV11-2 NA CASSSRALGGYEQYF
NA TRBV6-5 TRBD1 CASSQTGGVNEQYF
NA TRBV24-1 TRBD2 CATSDFGGEIAGELFF
NA TRBV27 NA CASSSPQKGLSGYTF
once TRBV24-1 TRBD2 CATSDPSGGSYNEQFF
NA TRBV11-3 TRBD2 CASSLKGGPVDTQYF
NA TRBV5-8 NA CASSLVRGYQPQHF
NA TRBV5-4 TRBD1 CASSLAKGTGLNEQFF
NA TRBV30 NA CAWSNIIQGFEQFF
NA TRBV3-1/TRBV3-2 TRBD2 CASSQDAAGGGRTQYF
NA TRBV4-3 TRBD2 CASSPARTSGSPQYF
NA TRBV28 TRBD1 CASSQSRTGNTEAFF
NA TRBV19 TRBD2 CATLGTSRWNEQFF
NA TRBV11-2 NA CASSNRADSGTDTQYF
NA TRBV3-1/TRBV3-2 TRBD1 CASRHRDRGTWSPLHF
NA TRBV4-1 NA CASSQGGIYGGYTF
NA TRBV25-1 TRBD2 CASSVLAGDIGEQFF
once TRBV9 TRBD2 CASSAGGVALHDEQFF
NA TRBV2 TRBD2 CASSPGLAGAFEQFF
NA TRBV28 TRBD2 CASSGGGIETQYF